This T cell receptor (beta chain) comes out of a study of CD8 T cells in Susac syndrome. This clonotype was counted a single time. With random hexamers, roughly 0.45 to 1 ug RNA was reverse transcribed. TCRdb independently ran MiXCR on the immunoSEQ multiplex PCR reads; one entry per CDR3 protein. The sample yields 140,000 to 150,000 distinct CDR3 sequences, roughly 94% seen once. Looked up from germline, CDR1 is LGHDT and CDR2 is YNNKEL (reference sequence). V was shortened by 2 bases and J by 8 bases, with 6 bases between the two germline ends. The CDR3 covers 11 residues. The genes are TRBV3-1 and TRBJ1-1; D not certain. Sequenced: CD4+ T cells from PBMCs. This TCR was sampled from a human donor in good health. The CDR3 loop is CASSQWQEAFF. CDR3 bases: TGTGCCAGCAGCCAATGGCAGGAAGCTTTCTTT.